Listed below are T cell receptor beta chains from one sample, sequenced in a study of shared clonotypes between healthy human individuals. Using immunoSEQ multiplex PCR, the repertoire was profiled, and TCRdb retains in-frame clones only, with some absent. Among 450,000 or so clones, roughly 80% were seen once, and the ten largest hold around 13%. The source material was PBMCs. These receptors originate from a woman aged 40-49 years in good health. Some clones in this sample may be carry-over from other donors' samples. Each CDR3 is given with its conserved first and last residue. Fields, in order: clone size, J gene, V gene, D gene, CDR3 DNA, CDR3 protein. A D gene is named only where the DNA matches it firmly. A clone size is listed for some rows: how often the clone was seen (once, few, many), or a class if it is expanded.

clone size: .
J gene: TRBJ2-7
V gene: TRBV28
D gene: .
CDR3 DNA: TGTGCCAGCAGTTTCCGGACACAAACCTACGAGCAGTACTTC
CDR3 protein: CASSFRTQTYEQYF

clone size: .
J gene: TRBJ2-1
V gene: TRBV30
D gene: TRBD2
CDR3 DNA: TGTGCCTGGAGCGACAGCGGGAGGGCCCGTAATGAGCAGTTCTTC
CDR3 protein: CAWSDSGRARNEQFF

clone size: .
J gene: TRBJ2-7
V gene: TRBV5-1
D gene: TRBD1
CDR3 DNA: TGCGCCAGCAGCTTGGTTGGGACAGGGATCGACGAGCAGTACTTC
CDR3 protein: CASSLVGTGIDEQYF

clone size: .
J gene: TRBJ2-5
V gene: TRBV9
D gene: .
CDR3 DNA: TGTGCCAGCAGCGTAACCGGGGGACAAGAGACCCAGTACTTC
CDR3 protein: CASSVTGGQETQYF

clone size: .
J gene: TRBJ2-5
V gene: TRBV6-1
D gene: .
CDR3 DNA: TGTGCCAGCAGTGAAGGTGGCGGGCCACAAGAGACCCAGTACTTC
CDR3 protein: CASSEGGGPQETQYF

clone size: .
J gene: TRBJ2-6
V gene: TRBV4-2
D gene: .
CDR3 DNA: TGTGCCAGTCACACTGGGGACTCTGGGGCCAACGTCCTGACTTTC
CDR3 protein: CASHTGDSGANVLTF

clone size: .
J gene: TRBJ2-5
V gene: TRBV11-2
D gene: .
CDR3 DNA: TGTGCCAGCAGCTTAGAGCGGCTAGGACAAGAGACCCAGTACTTC
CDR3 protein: CASSLERLGQETQYF

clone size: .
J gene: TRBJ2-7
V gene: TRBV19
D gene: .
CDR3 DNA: TGTGCCAGTAGTACCCCGGGGCAGGGCCCTTCCTACGAGCAGTACTTC
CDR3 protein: CASSTPGQGPSYEQYF

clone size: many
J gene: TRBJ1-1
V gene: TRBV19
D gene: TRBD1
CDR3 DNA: TGTGCCAGCGAGAGGGGGCCTGAAGCTTTCTTT
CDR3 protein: CASERGPEAFF

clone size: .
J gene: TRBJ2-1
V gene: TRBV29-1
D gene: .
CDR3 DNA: TGCAGCGTTGAGGATAGGGTCAATGAGCAGTTCTTC
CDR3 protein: CSVEDRVNEQFF

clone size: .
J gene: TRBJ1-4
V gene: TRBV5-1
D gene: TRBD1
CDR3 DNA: TGCGCCAGCAGCTCCACAGGGGGCACTAATGAAAAACTGTTTTTT
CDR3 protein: CASSSTGGTNEKLFF

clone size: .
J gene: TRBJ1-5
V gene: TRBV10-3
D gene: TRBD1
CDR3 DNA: TGTGCCATCAGCGAACAGGGGGCGGGTCAGCCCCAGCATTTT
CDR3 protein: CAISEQGAGQPQHF

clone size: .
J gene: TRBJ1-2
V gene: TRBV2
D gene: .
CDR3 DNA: TGTGCCAGCAGTACCACAGGGTCCTCCAGCCATGGCTACACCTTC
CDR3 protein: CASSTTGSSSHGYTF

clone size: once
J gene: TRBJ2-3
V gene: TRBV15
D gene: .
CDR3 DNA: TGTGCCACCAGCGGTGGTCGGGCACTGGTTGGCACAGATACGCAGTATTTT
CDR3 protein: CATSGGRALVGTDTQYF

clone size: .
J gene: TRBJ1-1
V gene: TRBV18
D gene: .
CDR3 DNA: TGTGCCAGCTCTCCCGGAAGTCCCACTGAAGCTTTCTTT
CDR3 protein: CASSPGSPTEAFF

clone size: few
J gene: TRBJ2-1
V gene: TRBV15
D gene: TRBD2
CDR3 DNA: TGTGCCACCAGGACTAGCGGGAGGGTGGAGGAGCAGTTCTTC
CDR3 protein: CATRTSGRVEEQFF

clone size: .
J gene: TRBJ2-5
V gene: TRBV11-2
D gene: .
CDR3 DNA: TGTGCCAGCAGCCCACGTCCGGGGGAAGAGACCCAGTACTTC
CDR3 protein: CASSPRPGEETQYF

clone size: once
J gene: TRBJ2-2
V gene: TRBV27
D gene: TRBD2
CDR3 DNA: TGTGCCAGCAGTAAAAGCGGTCGGGGGACTAGCGGGAGAAGGAACACCGGGGAGCTGTTTTTT
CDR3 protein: CASSKSGRGTSGRRNTGELFF

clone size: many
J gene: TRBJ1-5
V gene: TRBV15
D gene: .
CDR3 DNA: TGTGCCACCAGCAGAGGACAGTTCATTAATCAGCCCCAGCATTTT
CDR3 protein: CATSRGQFINQPQHF

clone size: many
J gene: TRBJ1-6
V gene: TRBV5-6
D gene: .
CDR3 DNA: TGTGCCAGCAGCTTGGGCAGAATTAATTCACCCCTCCACTTT
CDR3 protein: CASSLGRINSPLHF

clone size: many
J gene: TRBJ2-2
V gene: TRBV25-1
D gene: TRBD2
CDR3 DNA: TGTGCCAGCAGTGGTCGACTAGCGGGATATGCCGGGGAGCTGTTTTTT
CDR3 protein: CASSGRLAGYAGELFF

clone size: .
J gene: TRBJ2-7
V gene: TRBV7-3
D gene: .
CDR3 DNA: TGTGCCAGCAGCCCCAGCGGACGCGGTCTCGCCAGGACCGAGCAGTACTTC
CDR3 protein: CASSPSGRGLARTEQYF

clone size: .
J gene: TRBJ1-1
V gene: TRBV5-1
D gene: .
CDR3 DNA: TGCGCCAGCAGCTTGGTGGGCTCAGGAGGTGGCACTGAAGCTTTCTTT
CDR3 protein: CASSLVGSGGGTEAFF

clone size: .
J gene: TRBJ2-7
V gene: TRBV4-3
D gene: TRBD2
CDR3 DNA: TGCGCCAGCAGCCGGGATCTAGCGGGAGTAAACGAGCAGTACTTC
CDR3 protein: CASSRDLAGVNEQYF

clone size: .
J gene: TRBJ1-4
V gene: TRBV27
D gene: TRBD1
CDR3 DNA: TGTGCCAGCAGTAGACTCGGACAGGGAGAACTGTTTTTT
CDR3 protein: CASSRLGQGELFF

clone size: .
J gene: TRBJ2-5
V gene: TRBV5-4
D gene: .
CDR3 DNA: TGTGCCAGCAGCTTATCTCCTTTGGGAGTCGATTTCCTACGTGAGCAGTACTTC
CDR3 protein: CASSLSPLGVDFLREQYF

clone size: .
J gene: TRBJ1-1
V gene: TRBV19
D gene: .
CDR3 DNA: TGTGCCAGTAGAAGGACAGTGAACACTGAAGCTTTCTTT
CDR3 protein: CASRRTVNTEAFF

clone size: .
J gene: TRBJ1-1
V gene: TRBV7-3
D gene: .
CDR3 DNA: TGTGCCAGCAGCTTGTTACAGGGATCTGAAGCTTTCTTT
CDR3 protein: CASSLLQGSEAFF

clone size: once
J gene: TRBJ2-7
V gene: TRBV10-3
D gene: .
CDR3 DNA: TGTGCCATCAGTGTCGGGGTAAACAGAGAGCAGTACTTC
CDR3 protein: CAISVGVNREQYF

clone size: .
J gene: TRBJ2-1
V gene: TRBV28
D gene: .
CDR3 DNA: TGTGCCAGCAGTTTATTGGGTGGCTCCTACAATGAGCAGTTCTTC
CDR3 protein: CASSLLGGSYNEQFF

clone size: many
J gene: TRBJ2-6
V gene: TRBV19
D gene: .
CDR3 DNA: TGTGCCAGTAGTGTCCTCGGGGTCTCTGGGGCCAACGTCCTGACTTTC
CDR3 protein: CASSVLGVSGANVLTF

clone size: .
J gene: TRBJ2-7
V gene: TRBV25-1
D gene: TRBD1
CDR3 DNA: TGTGCCAGCAGTGAGATCTGGACAGGAGTCTACGAGCAGTACTTC
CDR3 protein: CASSEIWTGVYEQYF

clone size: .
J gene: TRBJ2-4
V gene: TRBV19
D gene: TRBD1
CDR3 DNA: TGTGCCAGTAGGGGGACAGGGTCTTTTGCCAAAAACATTCAGTACTTC
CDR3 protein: CASRGTGSFAKNIQYF

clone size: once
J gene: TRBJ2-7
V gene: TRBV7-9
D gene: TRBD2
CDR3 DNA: TGTGCCAGCAGCTTACTTGGACTAGCGGGAGCGATTGAGCAGTACTTC
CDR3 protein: CASSLLGLAGAIEQYF

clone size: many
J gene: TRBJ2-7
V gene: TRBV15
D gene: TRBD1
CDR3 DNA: TGTGCCACCAGCAGAGATCTCATCGGACAGGGGACCTACGAGCAGTACTTC
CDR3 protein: CATSRDLIGQGTYEQYF

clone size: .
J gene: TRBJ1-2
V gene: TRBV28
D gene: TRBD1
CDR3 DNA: TGTGCCAGCAGTTTCCCCCTTCGACAGGGCTACTATGGCTACACCTTC
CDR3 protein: CASSFPLRQGYYGYTF

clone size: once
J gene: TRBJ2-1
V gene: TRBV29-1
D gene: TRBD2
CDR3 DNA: TGCAGCGTTGATGCGGGAGTCCCCAATGAGCAGTTCTTC
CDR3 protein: CSVDAGVPNEQFF

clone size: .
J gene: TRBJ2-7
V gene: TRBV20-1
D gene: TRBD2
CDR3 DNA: TGCAGTGGTAGCGGGAGCTACGAGCAGTACTTC
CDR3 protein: CSGSGSYEQYF

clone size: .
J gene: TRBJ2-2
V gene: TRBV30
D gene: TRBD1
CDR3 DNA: TGTGCCAACCAACCCGGGACAGGGGTCACCGGGGAGCTGTTTTTT
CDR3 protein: CANQPGTGVTGELFF

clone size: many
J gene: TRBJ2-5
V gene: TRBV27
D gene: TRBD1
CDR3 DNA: TGTGCCAGCAGAAGGACAGGGGGCGCCTGGGAGACCCAGTACTTC
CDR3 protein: CASRRTGGAWETQYF

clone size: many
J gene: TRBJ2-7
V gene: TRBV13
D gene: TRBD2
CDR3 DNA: TGTGCCAGCAGCTTAACCTTCGGGAGGGATTACTACGAGCAGTACTTC
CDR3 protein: CASSLTFGRDYYEQYF

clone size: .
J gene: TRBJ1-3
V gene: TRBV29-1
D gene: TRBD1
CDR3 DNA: TGCAGCGTGGCTTACGGGACAGACTCTGGAAACACCATATATTTT
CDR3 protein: CSVAYGTDSGNTIYF

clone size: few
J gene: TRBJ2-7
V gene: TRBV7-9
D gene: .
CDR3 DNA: TGTGCCAGCAGCCTAACCTTTACAGGGCCTGGCGAGCAGTACTTC
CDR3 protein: CASSLTFTGPGEQYF

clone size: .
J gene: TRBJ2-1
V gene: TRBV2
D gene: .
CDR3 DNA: TGTGCCTTAAGGGGGACGTCCGTACTGAGTGAGCAGTTCTTC
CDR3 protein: CALRGTSVLSEQFF